This T cell receptor (beta chain) was recorded in a study of post-analysis software for immune sequencing data. Across the whole study: Both relapsing-remitting and secondary progressive multiple sclerosis featured among the disease courses, as did progressive-relapsing multiple sclerosis.

As concerns this clonotype: Its specificity is not known.

Study-wide findings and caveats: Under F measure analysis, samples from one preparation batch co-clustered strongly. Roughly five TRBV segments appeared more often in patients than in controls, and TRBV5-6, TRBV5-1 and TRBV20-1 were among these. Multiple sclerosis patients showed significantly lower normalized Chao1 diversity than controls did.

This CDR3 contains 16 residues. Germline-derived CDR1 and CDR2 are SQVTM and ANQGSEA. Unique molecular identifiers were present in the TCR beta cDNA libraries. With about 1 to 11 million T cells as the source, 400,000 to 550,000 cDNA molecules resulted. TCRdb reprocessed the PCR reads with MiXCR, giving one entry per CDR3 protein. The sample shows roughly 800,000 distinct CDR3 sequences, about 53% of them seen only once. The chain joins TRBV29-1 to TRBJ2-5; 10 bases are shared with TRBD1. The DNA end favors TRBJ2-7, so the J call may be wrong. Sequenced: blood. This TCR was recovered from a girl aged 10-17 years with multiple sclerosis. The CDR3 DNA follows: TGCAGCGTTGAGGGGATACCGGGACAGGGGACTCGCGAGCAGTACTTC. Translating gives CSVEGIPGQGTREQYF.